These 5 T cell receptor beta chains were sequenced from one sample in a study of blood T cell repertoires in COVID-19 (TCRdb year 2020). Libraries were made using the immunoSEQ multiplex PCR assay. TCRdb re-hosts the immuneACCESS table, in-frame sequences only. Its copies lack some clones; in the studies checked, an unresolved V gene accounts for under half of them, and the cause for the rest is not known. The sample table lists 250,000 or so clones, around 84% of them with a count of one. Less than 8.5% of the sample belongs to the ten largest clones. Sequencing was performed on PBMCs or T cells enriched from blood (not recorded which). All receptors come from a woman between 45 and 60 years old who had been exposed to COVID-19.

This rearrangement joins TRBV9 to TRBJ2-5, with a possible D match to TRBD2 (7 bases). The CDR3 is 15 amino acids. V gave up 0 bases and J gave up 1 base, with 10 bases separating them. Germline CDR1 and CDR2: SGDLS and YYNGEE. The CDR3 DNA follows: TGTGCCAGCAGCGTAGAGGGGGGGATCCAAGAGACCCAGTACTTC. It encodes CASSVEGGIQETQYF.

The chain employs TRBV19 and TRBJ1-1; a possible D gene is TRBD1 (6 bases). The CDR3 loop spans 12 amino acids. Trimming shortened V by 8 bases and J by 6 bases, and 13 bases separated the two germline ends. The germline gives CDR1 LNHDA, CDR2 SQIVND (reference sequence). The CDR3 DNA follows: TGTGCCAGTCAAGGACAGATCCCTGAAGCTTTCTTT. Translation gives CASQGQIPEAFF.

The chain recombines TRBV9 with TRBJ1-1; 7 bases match TRBD1. Trimming cost V 0 bases and J 1 base; bases outside gene matches: 6. Germline V gives CDR1 SGDLS, CDR2 YYNGEE. The CDR3 is 16 residues long. The CDR3 loop reads CASSVGMRQGNTEAFF. In DNA, the CDR3 is TGTGCCAGCAGCGTAGGGATGCGACAGGGGAACACTGAAGCTTTCTTT.

The chain joins TRBV6-5 to TRBJ2-3; no clear D. CDR3 length: 13 residues. CDR1 is MNHEY and CDR2 is SVGAGI in the germline V gene. V shed 6 bases and J shed 1 base, with 8 bases lying between them. The CDR3 protein is CASRPSGTDTQYF. CDR3 in DNA: TGTGCCAGCAGACCCAGCGGCACAGATACGCAGTATTTT.

V gene TRBV4-2 combines with J gene TRBJ1-2; 7 nucleotides agree with TRBD1. The CDR3 contains 15 residues. Germline trimming cut 3 bases from V and 7 bases from J; bases unmatched to any gene: 11. Germline V lookup: CDR1 LGHNA, CDR2 YNFKEQ. The CDR3 reads CASSQMGQRGGGYTF. CDR3 coding DNA: TGTGCCAGCAGCCAGATGGGACAGCGAGGAGGTGGCTACACCTTC.